This T cell receptor beta chain was captured by sequencing in a study of control samples from healthy donors and cancer patients. V was cut by 10 bases and J by 3 bases, with 13 bases left in between. There are 13 residues in the CDR3. The germline gives CDR1 ENHRY, CDR2 SYGVKD. Profiled with immunoSEQ multiplex PCR; TCRdb holds only in-frame clones, not every one. Altogether about 130,000 clones are present, 80% to 95% being singletons, with the ten largest covering over 2%. In its sample, this clone was seen once. The source of this sequence is a woman in her fifties or sixties in good health. V usage is TRBV10-3 and J usage is TRBJ1-5; D perhaps matches TRBD1 (5 bases). The sample was blood. CDR3 sequence (DNA): TGTGCCACGGTCCAGGGCCTCAATCAGCCCCAGCATTTT. Its protein is CATVQGLNQPQHF.